This TCR beta chain stems from a study of cytomegalovirus exposure and HLA in healthy donors. PCR involved 60 Vbeta and 13 Jbeta primers. Produced via immunoSEQ multiplex PCR; TCRdb's table is partial and in-frame only. This sample has around 130,000 clones, with approximately 80% found just once. Germline values: CDR1 MGHRA, CDR2 YSYEKL. The CDR3 runs 15 residues. Trimming removed 2 bases at V and 6 bases at J, with 13 bases between. This clone was seen more than once but under ten times. The chain carries TRBV4-1 and TRBJ2-2, with D possibly being TRBD1 (5 bases). The source is a male donor in good health and CMV-seronegative. The sequenced sample consisted of PBMCs. The CDR3 region has the DNA TGCGCCAGCAGCCAAAATCTGGGGCCGTCCGGGGAGCTGTTTTTT. It encodes CASSQNLGPSGELFF.